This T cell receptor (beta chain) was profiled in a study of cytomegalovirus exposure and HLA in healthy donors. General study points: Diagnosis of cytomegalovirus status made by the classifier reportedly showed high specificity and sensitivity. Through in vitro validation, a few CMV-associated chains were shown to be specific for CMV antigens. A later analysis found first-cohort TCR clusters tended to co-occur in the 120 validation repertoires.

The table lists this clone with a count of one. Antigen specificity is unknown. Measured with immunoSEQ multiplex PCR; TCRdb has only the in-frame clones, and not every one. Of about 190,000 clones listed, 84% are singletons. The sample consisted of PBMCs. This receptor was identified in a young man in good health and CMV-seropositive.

The CDR3 bases are TGTGCCAGCAGCCATCAAGGGGGCGGCAATCAGCCCCAGCATTTT. Protein product: CASSHQGGGNQPQHF. The V call is TRBV27, the J call TRBJ1-5; 7 bases line up with TRBD1. The germline CDR1 and CDR2 sequences are MNHEY and SMNVEV (reference sequence). V was pared by 6 bases and J by 2 bases, with 7 bases of the junction left unmatched. The CDR3 runs 15 residues.